These 21 T cell receptor beta chains were all obtained from the same sample, sequenced in a study of identical twins. TCRdb ran MiXCR on the 5' RACE reads and lists one entry per CDR3 protein. The sample yields more than 1.5 million distinct CDR3 sequences, about 30% seen once. Sequencing was carried out using cord blood. The receptors come from a newborn girl in good health.

This clonotype has at least ten counts. V gene TRBV2 combines with J gene TRBJ1-5; D not resolved. Germline assignment: CDR1 SNHLY and CDR2 FYNNEI. The CDR3 is 14 amino acids. Trimming cost V 4 bases and J 0 bases, with 7 bases left between them. In nucleotides, the CDR3 is TGTGCCAGCAGTGCGGACGGTAGCAATCAGCCCCAGCATTTT. Translated, it gives CASSADGSNQPQHF.

This chain connects TRBV10-3 to TRBJ2-5; 10 bases map to TRBD1. Germline V gene lookup returns CDR1 ENHRY and CDR2 SYGVKD. The CDR3 contains 16 residues. Germline trimming cut 5 bases from V and 1 base from J; bases unmatched to any gene: 7. The CDR3 DNA sequence: TGTGCCATCAGTTCCCGGACAGGGGGGGCCCAAGAGACCCAGTACTTC. Encoded protein: CAISSRTGGAQETQYF.

The DNA for the CDR3 is TGCAGTGCGCCGGGACGGAGCTCCTACGAGCAGTACTTC. This encodes CSAPGRSSYEQYF. J is TRBJ2-7 and V is TRBV20-1; possibly TRBD1 or TRBD2 for D (5 bases each). With 6 bases removed from V and 0 bases from J, the gap between germline ends came to 12 bases. This CDR3 has 13 residues. Germline CDR1 is DFQATT and CDR2 is SNEGSKA (reference sequence).

There are a few counts of this clonotype. V is TRBV5-1 and J is TRBJ1-1; TRBD1 agrees at 10 bases. The V gene end was trimmed by 0 bases and the J gene end by 4 bases; junction bases not matched to a gene: 6. Germline assignment: CDR1 SGHRS and CDR2 YFSETQ. This CDR3 region has 16 residues. Written as DNA, the CDR3 is TGCGCCAGCAGCTTGGGGGCCGGACAGGGGGGCACTGAAGCTTTCTTT. Protein: CASSLGAGQGGTEAFF.

This clonotype was counted a few times. The chain has TRBV7-8 and TRBJ2-7, with 14 bases identical to TRBD2. Losses at the gene ends were 5 bases for V and 3 bases for J; bases not matched to a gene: 9. The CDR3 extends over 17 amino acids. Germline loops: CDR1 SGHVS, CDR2 FQNEAQ. CDR3 bases: TGTGCCAGCAGCCAGCCGGGACTAGCGGGAGTTCACTACGAGCAGTACTTC. Its protein is CASSQPGLAGVHYEQYF.

The chain couples TRBV6-6 to TRBJ2-3; tentative D call: TRBD1 (7 bases). Germline V lookup: CDR1 MNHNY, CDR2 SVGAGI (reference sequence). Trimming took 4 bases from V and 5 from J, leaving 16 bases between them. The CDR3 has 15 amino acids. CDR3 sequence reads: CASSSMGTAGDTQYF. CDR3 sequence (DNA): TGTGCCAGCAGTTCTATGGGGACAGCGGGAGATACGCAGTATTTT.

Written as DNA, the CDR3 is TGTGCCAGCAGCTTAGACAGGGATGCAGATACGCAGTATTTT. Translated: CASSLDRDADTQYF. V gene TRBV7-2 combines with J gene TRBJ2-3, with TRBD1 as a possible D gene (6 bases). The CDR3 has 14 amino acids. Per germline, CDR1 SGHTA and CDR2 FQGNSA. Deletions cut 1 base from V and 4 bases from J, with 9 bases between.

J is TRBJ1-1 and V is TRBV28; no firm D call. The CDR3 is 10 residues long. Trimming pared 3 bases from V and 8 bases from J, leaving 4 bases between. Germline V gene data show CDR1 as MDHEN and CDR2 as SYDVKM. The CDR3 DNA sequence: TGTGCCAGCAGTTTTGGGGAAGCTTTCTTT. This encodes CASSFGEAFF.

This chain connects TRBV12-3 or TRBV12-4 to TRBJ1-2; 10 bases map to TRBD1. This CDR3 region has 16 residues. The V gene end was trimmed by 5 bases and the J gene end by 2 bases; junction bases not matched to a gene: 8. The CDR3 sequence: CASSPSGTGANYGYTF. The CDR3 DNA sequence: TGTGCCAGCAGTCCTTCCGGGACAGGGGCCAACTATGGCTACACCTTC.

CDR3 nucleotides: TGTGCCAGCGGAGTCTATAGCGGGAGGGCCGGAGAGACCCAGTACTTC. The encoded protein is CASGVYSGRAGETQYF. The V call is TRBV6-1, the J call TRBJ2-5, with TRBD2 matching 11 bases. The V segment lost 8 bases and the J segment 4 bases; nucleotides outside the gene matches: 12. Germline V gives CDR1 MNHNS, CDR2 SASEGT. The CDR3 length is 16 residues.

Only a few counts were recorded for this clonotype. The chain employs TRBV11-2 and TRBJ2-5, with TRBD1 identical over 9 bases. Germline CDR1 reads SGHAT; CDR2 reads FQNNGV. CDR3 size: 15 residues. Trimming removed 0 bases from V and 5 bases from J; junction bases left unmatched: 4. The CDR3 DNA reads as TGTGCCAGCAGCTTAGAGGGACAGGGAAAGGAGACCCAGTACTTC. Its protein is CASSLEGQGKETQYF.

The gene calls are TRBV9 and TRBJ1-6; possibly TRBD1 for D (6 bases). V was trimmed by 0 bases and J by 3 bases, leaving 10 bases between them. The CDR3 runs to 16 residues. Looked up from germline, CDR1 is SGDLS and CDR2 is YYNGEE. DNA for the CDR3: TGTGCCAGCAGCGTAGTTCCACAGGGCTATAATTCACCCCTCCACTTT. Amino acid sequence: CASSVVPQGYNSPLHF.

The V and J genes are TRBV4-2 and TRBJ1-3; D ambiguous. V lost 0 bases to trimming and J lost 2 bases, with 11 bases between them. Looked up from germline, CDR1 is LGHNA and CDR2 is YNFKEQ. The CDR3 consists of 16 residues. The CDR3 DNA follows: TGTGCCAGCAGCCAAGAAGGGAAGCTAACTGGAAACACCATATATTTT. Residues: CASSQEGKLTGNTIYF.

The rearrangement uses TRBV10-3 and TRBJ2-2; tentatively, D is TRBD1 (5 bases). Trimming pared 8 bases from V and 4 bases from J, leaving 20 bases between. The CDR3 contains 16 residues. In germline, CDR1 is ENHRY, CDR2 SYGVKD. CDR3 DNA sequence: TGTGCCATCGGCCCTCCCCCCAGGGAAACCACCGGGGAGCTGTTTTTT. It codes for CAIGPPPRETTGELFF.

The CDR3 DNA sequence: TGCGCCAGCAGCCAGCGCCTCCTTGTCCTGAACACTGAAGCTTTCTTT. It encodes CASSQRLLVLNTEAFF. V and J are TRBV4-1 and TRBJ1-1; D remains ambiguous. The CDR3 loop spans 16 amino acids. Germline CDR1 MGHRA, CDR2 YSYEKL. Trimming cost V 3 bases and J 0 bases, with 14 bases left between them.

This chain joins TRBV7-8 and TRBJ2-7; possible D gene TRBD1, 5 bases. This CDR3 region has 15 residues. In germline, CDR1 is SGHVS, CDR2 FQNEAQ. The germline V and J ends were trimmed by 3 bases and 7 bases, with 19 bases remaining between them. CDR3 sequence reads: CASSFTGSGYNEQYF. CDR3 bases: TGTGCCAGCAGCTTCACAGGTTCCGGGTACAATGAGCAGTACTTC.

This clonotype was observed many times. The chain joins TRBV13 to TRBJ2-7, with a tentative D call TRBD1 (7 bases). The CDR3 length is 14 residues. Trimming took 5 bases from V and 3 from J, leaving 14 bases between them. Germline CDR1 PRHDT, CDR2 FYEKMQ (reference sequence). The CDR3 spells CASSADREVYEQYF. The CDR3 nucleotides are TGTGCCAGCAGCGCCGACAGGGAGGTCTACGAGCAGTACTTC.

The CDR3 bases are TGCGCCAGCAGTATTGTAGTACAAGAGACCCAGTACTTC. It is translated as CASSIVVQETQYF. The chain uses TRBV5-1 and TRBJ2-5, with no clear D. V was clipped by 5 bases and J by 2 bases, with 10 bases between them. Germline V lookup: CDR1 SGHRS, CDR2 YFSETQ. This CDR3 is 13 amino acids long.

This chain links TRBV12-3 or TRBV12-4 with TRBJ1-4, with 7 nucleotides matching TRBD1. J gave up 6 bases and V 5 bases, and 9 bases lay outside the gene matches. The CDR3 spans 15 residues. As DNA, the CDR3 is TGTGCCAGCAGTCACGACAGGGTCGGGGATGAAAAACTGTTTTTT. Its protein product is CASSHDRVGDEKLFF.

There are a few counts of this clonotype. CDR3 sequence reads: CASSDADSSYEQYF. The CDR3 nucleotides read TGTGCCAGCAGTGACGCGGACAGCTCCTACGAGCAGTACTTC. This rearrangement joins TRBV6-4 to TRBJ2-7, with a weak D call TRBD1 (6 bases). V was cut by 2 bases and J by 0 bases, with 8 bases left in between. CDR1 and CDR2 (germline): MRHNA, SNTAGT. This CDR3 has 14 residues.

The V and J genes are TRBV2 and TRBJ2-5; no definite D call. With 2 bases removed from V and 13 bases from J, the gap between germline ends came to 14 bases. The CDR3 loop spans 12 amino acids. CDR1 SNHLY and CDR2 FYNNEI come from the germline V gene. The CDR3 DNA reads TGTGCCAGCAGTGAAAGCGCTAGAACGGGGTACTTC. Protein product: CASSESARTGYF.